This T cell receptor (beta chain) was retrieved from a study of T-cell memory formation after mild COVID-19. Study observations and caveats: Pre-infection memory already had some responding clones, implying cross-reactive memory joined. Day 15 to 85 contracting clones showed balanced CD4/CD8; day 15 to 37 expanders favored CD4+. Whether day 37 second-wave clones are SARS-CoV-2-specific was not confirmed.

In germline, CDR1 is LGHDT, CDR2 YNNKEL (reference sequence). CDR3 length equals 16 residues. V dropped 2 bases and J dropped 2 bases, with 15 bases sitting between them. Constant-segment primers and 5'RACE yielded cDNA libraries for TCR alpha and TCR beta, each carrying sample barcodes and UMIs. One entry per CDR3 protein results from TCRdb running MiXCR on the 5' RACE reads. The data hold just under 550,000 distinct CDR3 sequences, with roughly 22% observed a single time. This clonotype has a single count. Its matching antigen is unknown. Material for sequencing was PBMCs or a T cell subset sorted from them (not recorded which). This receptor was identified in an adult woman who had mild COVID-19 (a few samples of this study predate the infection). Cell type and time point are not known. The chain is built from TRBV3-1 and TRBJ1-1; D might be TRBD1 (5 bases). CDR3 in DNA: TGTGCCAGCAGCCAAAGATCCGGGACGGCCAACACTGAAGCTTTCTTT. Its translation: CASSQRSGTANTEAFF.